These 7 T cell receptor beta chains were all obtained from the same sample, sequenced in a study of human T cells and chemical hapten exposure. TCRdb used MiXCR to reprocess the RACE reads, holding one entry per CDR3 protein. Among more than 250,000 distinct CDR3 sequences listed, approximately 8% were seen once. The time point denotes: pre-sensitization, week 0. Treatment meaning: therapeutic diphenylcyclopropenone sensitization with weekly scalp DPC. The sequencing used whole blood, collected in connection with sensitization to the hapten diphenylcyclopropenone (DPC). The origin of the receptors is a man between 18 and 35 years old with alopecia areata. Some clones in this sample may be carry-over from other donors' samples.

The chain couples TRBV5-5 to TRBJ1-2, with D hard to call. The CDR3 covers 15 residues. The germline V and J ends were trimmed by 4 bases and 0 bases, with 13 bases remaining between them. The germline CDR1 and CDR2 sequences are SGHKS and YYEKEE (reference sequence). CDR3 region: CASSRTELTNYGYTF. The CDR3 DNA reads as TGTGCCAGCAGCCGGACGGAATTGACTAACTATGGCTACACCTTC.

This clonotype has more than one count but fewer than ten. The chain carries TRBV20-1 and TRBJ2-1; 15 nucleotides line up with TRBD2. Germline V gives CDR1 DFQATT, CDR2 SNEGSKA (reference sequence). CDR3 size: 15 residues. Unmatched junction bases numbered 0, after V lost 3 bases and J lost 3 bases. The CDR3 reads CSARGLAGGYNEQFF. The CDR3 bases are TGCAGTGCTAGGGGACTAGCGGGGGGCTACAATGAGCAGTTCTTC.

This clonotype was seen a few times. This sequence joins TRBV11-2 and TRBJ2-2, with no clear D. Trimming took 4 bases from V and 3 from J, leaving 15 bases between them. The CDR3 is 16 amino acids. The germline gives CDR1 SGHAT, CDR2 FQNNGV. DNA of the CDR3: TGTGCCAGCAGCTCTTCGGTTACTGGGTACACCGGGGAGCTGTTTTTT. Its protein is CASSSSVTGYTGELFF. Together with reference TRBV11-2 and TRBJ2-2, the CDR3 gives the full variable domain: EAGVAQSPRYKIIEKRQSVAFWCNPISGHATLYWYQQILGQGPKLLIQFQNNGVVDDSQLPKDRFSAERLKGVDSTLKIQPAKLEDSAVYLCASSSSVTGYTGELFFGEGSRLTVL.

The table lists this clonotype with a few counts. The CDR3 coding sequence is TGTGCCAGCAGCCAACGCGGGGGGCCGTATACAGATACGCAGTATTTT. It codes for CASSQRGGPYTDTQYF. V is TRBV9 and J is TRBJ2-3; TRBD2 matches at 8 bases. J was trimmed by 3 bases and V by 4 bases; bases with no gene match: 10. The CDR3 loop spans 16 amino acids. CDR1 is SGDLS and CDR2 is YYNGEE in the germline V gene.

J is TRBJ2-3 and V is TRBV12-3 or TRBV12-4; D not certain. The CDR3 spans 14 residues. Trimming removed 7 bases from V and 1 base from J, with 12 bases in between. CDR3: CASKMVYGTDTQYF. DNA of the CDR3: TGTGCCAGCAAGATGGTTTACGGCACAGATACGCAGTATTTT.

This clonotype turned up a few times. The chain couples TRBV27 to TRBJ1-5, with 7 bases fitting TRBD1. With V trimmed by 6 bases and J by 7 bases, 9 bases remained unmatched. The V gene's germline CDR1 is MNHEY and CDR2 SMNVEV (reference sequence). The CDR3 has 14 amino acids. CDR3 protein: CASRPDRVEQPQHF. The CDR3 DNA follows: TGTGCCAGCAGACCCGACAGGGTCGAGCAGCCCCAGCATTTT.

The chain employs TRBV15 and TRBJ2-5; the D gene is possibly TRBD2 (7 bases). The germline gives CDR1 LNHNV, CDR2 YYDKDF (reference sequence). Trimming took 9 bases from V and 4 from J, leaving 21 bases between them. This CDR3 comprises 15 residues. In DNA form, the CDR3 reads TGTGCCACGGGACAAGGGAGGGGAGGCCTAGAGACCCAGTACTTC. The encoded protein is CATGQGRGGLETQYF.